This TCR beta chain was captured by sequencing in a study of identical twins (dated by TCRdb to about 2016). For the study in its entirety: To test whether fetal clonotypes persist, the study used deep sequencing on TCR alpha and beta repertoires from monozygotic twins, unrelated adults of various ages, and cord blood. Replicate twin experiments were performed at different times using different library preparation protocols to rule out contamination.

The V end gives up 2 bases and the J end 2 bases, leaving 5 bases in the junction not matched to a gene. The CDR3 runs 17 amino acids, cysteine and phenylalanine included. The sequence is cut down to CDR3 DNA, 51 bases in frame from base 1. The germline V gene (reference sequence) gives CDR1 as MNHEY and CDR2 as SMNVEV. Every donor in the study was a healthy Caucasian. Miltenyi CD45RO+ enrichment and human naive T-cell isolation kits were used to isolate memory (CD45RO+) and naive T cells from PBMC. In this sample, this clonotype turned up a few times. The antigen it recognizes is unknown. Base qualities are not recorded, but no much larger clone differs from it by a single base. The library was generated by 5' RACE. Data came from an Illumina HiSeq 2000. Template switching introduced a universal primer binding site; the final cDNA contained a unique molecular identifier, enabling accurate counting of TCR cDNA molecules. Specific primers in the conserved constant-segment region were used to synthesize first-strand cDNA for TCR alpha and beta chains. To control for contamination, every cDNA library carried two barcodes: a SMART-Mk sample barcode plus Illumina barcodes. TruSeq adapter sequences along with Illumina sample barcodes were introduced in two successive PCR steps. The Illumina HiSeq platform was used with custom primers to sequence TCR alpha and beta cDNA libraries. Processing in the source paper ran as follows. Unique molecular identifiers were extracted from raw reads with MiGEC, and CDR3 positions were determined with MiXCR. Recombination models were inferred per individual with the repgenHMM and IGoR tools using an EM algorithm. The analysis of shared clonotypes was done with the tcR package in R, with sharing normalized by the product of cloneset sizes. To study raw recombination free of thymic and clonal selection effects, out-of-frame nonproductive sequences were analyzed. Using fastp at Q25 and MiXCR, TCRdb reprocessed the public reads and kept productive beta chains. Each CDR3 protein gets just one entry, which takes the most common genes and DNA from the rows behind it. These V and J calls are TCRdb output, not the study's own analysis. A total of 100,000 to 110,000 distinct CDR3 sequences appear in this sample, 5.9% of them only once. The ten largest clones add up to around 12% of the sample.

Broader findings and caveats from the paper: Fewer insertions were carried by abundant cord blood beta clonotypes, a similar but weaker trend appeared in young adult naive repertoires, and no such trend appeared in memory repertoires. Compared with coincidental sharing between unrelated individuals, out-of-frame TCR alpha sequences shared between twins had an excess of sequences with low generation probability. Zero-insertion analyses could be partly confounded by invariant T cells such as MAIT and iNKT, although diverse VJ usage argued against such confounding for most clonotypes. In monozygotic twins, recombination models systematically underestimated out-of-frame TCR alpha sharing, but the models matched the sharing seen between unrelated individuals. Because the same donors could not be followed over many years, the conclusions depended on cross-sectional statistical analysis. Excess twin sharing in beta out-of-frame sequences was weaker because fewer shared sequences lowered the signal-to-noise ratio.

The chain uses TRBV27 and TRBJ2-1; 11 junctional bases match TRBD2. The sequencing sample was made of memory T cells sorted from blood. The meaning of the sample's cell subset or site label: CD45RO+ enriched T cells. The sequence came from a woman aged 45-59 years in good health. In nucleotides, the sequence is TGTGCCAGCAGTTTAAGGCTAGCGGGAGGTGCCTACAATGAGCAGTTCTTC. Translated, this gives CASSLRLAGGAYNEQFF.